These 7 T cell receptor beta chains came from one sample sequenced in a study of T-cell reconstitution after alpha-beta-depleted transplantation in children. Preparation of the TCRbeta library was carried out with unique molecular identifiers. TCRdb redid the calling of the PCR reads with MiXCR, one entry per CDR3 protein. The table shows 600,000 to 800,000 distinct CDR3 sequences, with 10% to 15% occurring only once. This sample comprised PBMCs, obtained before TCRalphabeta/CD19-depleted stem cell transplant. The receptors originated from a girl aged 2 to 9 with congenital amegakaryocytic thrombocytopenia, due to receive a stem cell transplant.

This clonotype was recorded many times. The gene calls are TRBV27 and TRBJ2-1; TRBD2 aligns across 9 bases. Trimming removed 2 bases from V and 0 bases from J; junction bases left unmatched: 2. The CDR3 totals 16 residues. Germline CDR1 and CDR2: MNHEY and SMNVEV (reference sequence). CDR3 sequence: CASSLLAGSSYNEQFF. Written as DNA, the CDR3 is TGTGCCAGCAGTTTACTAGCGGGGAGCTCCTACAATGAGCAGTTCTTC.

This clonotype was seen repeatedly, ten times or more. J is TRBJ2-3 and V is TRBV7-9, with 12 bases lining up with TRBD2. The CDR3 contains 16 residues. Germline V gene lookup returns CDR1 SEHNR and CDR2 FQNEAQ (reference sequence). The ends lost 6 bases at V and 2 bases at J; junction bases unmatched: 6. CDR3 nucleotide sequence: TGTGCCAGCAGGGAGACTAGCGGGAGTGCCACAGATACGCAGTATTTT. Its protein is CASRETSGSATDTQYF.

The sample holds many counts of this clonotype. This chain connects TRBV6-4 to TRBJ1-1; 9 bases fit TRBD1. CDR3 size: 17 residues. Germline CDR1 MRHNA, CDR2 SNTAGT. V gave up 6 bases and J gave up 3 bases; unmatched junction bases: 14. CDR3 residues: CASSAGQGPVSDTEAFF. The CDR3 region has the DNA TGTGCCAGCAGCGCCGGACAGGGGCCTGTATCGGACACTGAAGCTTTCTTT.

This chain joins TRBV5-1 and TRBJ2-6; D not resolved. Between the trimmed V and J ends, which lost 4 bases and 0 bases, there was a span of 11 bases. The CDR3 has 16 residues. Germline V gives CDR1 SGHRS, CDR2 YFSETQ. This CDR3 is CASSAVEFSGANVLTF. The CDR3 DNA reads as TGCGCCAGCAGCGCCGTAGAGTTCTCTGGGGCCAACGTCCTGACTTTC.

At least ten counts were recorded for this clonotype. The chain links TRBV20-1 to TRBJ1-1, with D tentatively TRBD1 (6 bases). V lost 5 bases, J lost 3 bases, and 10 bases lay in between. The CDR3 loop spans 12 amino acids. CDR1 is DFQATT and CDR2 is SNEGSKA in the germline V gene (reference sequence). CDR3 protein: CSAEYRDTEAFF. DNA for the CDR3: TGCAGTGCTGAATACAGGGACACTGAAGCTTTCTTT.

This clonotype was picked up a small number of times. The CDR3 loop is CASKFSDRDNEQFF. CDR3 DNA sequence: TGTGCCAGCAAATTCTCGGACAGGGACAATGAGCAGTTCTTC. This chain joins TRBV7-9 and TRBJ2-1, with 8 bases lining up with TRBD1. This CDR3 region has 14 residues. V trimming: 7 bases; J trimming: 5 bases; junction bases outside the gene matches: 7. Germline CDR1 is SEHNR and CDR2 is FQNEAQ (reference sequence).

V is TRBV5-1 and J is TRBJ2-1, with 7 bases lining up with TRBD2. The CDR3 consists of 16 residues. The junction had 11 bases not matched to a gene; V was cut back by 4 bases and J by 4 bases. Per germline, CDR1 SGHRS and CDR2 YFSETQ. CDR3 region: CASSHYSGGSYNEQFF. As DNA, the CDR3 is TGCGCCAGCAGCCATTACTCTGGCGGGAGTTACAATGAGCAGTTCTTC.